A selection of T cell receptor beta chains follows, all from one sample in a study of shared clonotypes between healthy human individuals. Profiling relied on immunoSEQ multiplex PCR, and the TCRdb table lists in-frame clones only, not all of them. The table has under 550,000 clones, 90% to 96% seen once. The sequencing sample was made of naive CD4+ T cells sorted from blood. These receptors were taken from a woman in her twenties or thirties in good health. Each CDR3 is given with its conserved first and last residue. Fields, in order: J gene, D gene, clone size, V gene, CDR3 protein, CDR3 DNA. The D gene is left open where the match is weak. A clone size is listed for some rows: how often the clone was seen (once, few, many), or a class if it is expanded.

j_call: TRBJ2-7
d_call: TRBD1
clone_size: -
v_call: TRBV5-1
cdr3_aa: CASSTGGGDYEQYF
cdr3_nt: TGCGCCAGCAGCACAGGGGGCGGGGACTACGAGCAGTACTTC

j_call: TRBJ2-1
d_call: -
clone_size: -
v_call: TRBV28
cdr3_aa: CASSSSSYNEQFF
cdr3_nt: TGTGCCAGCAGCTCTAGCTCCTACAATGAGCAGTTCTTC

j_call: TRBJ2-7
d_call: -
clone_size: -
v_call: TRBV6-5
cdr3_aa: CASRDTDTYEQYF
cdr3_nt: TGTGCCAGCCGGGACACGGATACCTACGAGCAGTACTTC

j_call: TRBJ2-7
d_call: -
clone_size: -
v_call: TRBV5-4
cdr3_aa: CASSRKVGGLDEQYF
cdr3_nt: TGTGCCAGCAGCCGGAAGGTTGGGGGCTTGGACGAGCAGTACTTC

j_call: TRBJ1-2
d_call: -
clone_size: -
v_call: TRBV11-2
cdr3_aa: CASSLGAENYGYTF
cdr3_nt: TGTGCCAGCAGCTTAGGCGCAGAGAACTATGGCTACACCTTC

j_call: TRBJ2-7
d_call: TRBD2
clone_size: -
v_call: TRBV5-1
cdr3_aa: CASSDLAGAYEQYF
cdr3_nt: TGCGCCAGCAGCGATCTAGCGGGAGCTTACGAGCAGTACTTC

j_call: TRBJ2-5
d_call: -
clone_size: -
v_call: TRBV4-1
cdr3_aa: CASSQEETAETQYF
cdr3_nt: TGCGCCAGCAGCCAAGAAGAGACGGCCGAGACCCAGTACTTC

j_call: TRBJ2-7
d_call: TRBD1
clone_size: -
v_call: TRBV7-9
cdr3_aa: CASSRHQGADEQYF
cdr3_nt: TGTGCCAGCAGCCGTCATCAGGGGGCGGACGAGCAGTACTTC

j_call: TRBJ2-7
d_call: -
clone_size: -
v_call: TRBV11-2
cdr3_aa: CASSPRTQDYEQYF
cdr3_nt: TGTGCCAGCAGCCCACGGACACAAGATTACGAGCAGTACTTC

j_call: TRBJ2-7
d_call: TRBD2
clone_size: once
v_call: TRBV5-6
cdr3_aa: CASSLVTSAISYEQYF
cdr3_nt: TGTGCCAGCAGCTTGGTAACTAGCGCTATCTCCTACGAGCAGTACTTC

j_call: TRBJ1-5
d_call: -
clone_size: -
v_call: TRBV27
cdr3_aa: CASSLSRVDRNQPQHF
cdr3_nt: TGTGCCAGCAGTTTATCGAGGGTAGATAGAAATCAGCCCCAGCATTTT

j_call: TRBJ2-3
d_call: TRBD2
clone_size: -
v_call: TRBV9
cdr3_aa: CASSVAGGTSGSIHTQYF
cdr3_nt: TGTGCCAGCAGCGTAGCTGGGGGGACTAGCGGGAGTATTCATACGCAGTATTTT

j_call: TRBJ2-3
d_call: -
clone_size: -
v_call: TRBV28
cdr3_aa: CASRLDSIGDTQYF
cdr3_nt: TGTGCCAGCAGATTAGACAGCATTGGAGATACGCAGTATTTT

j_call: TRBJ2-7
d_call: TRBD2
clone_size: once
v_call: TRBV5-6
cdr3_aa: CASSLRTSGVSYEQYF
cdr3_nt: TGTGCCAGCAGCTTGAGGACTAGCGGGGTTTCCTACGAGCAGTACTTC

j_call: TRBJ2-7
d_call: TRBD2
clone_size: -
v_call: TRBV6-5
cdr3_aa: CASSYSASGSYEQYF
cdr3_nt: TGTGCCAGCAGTTACTCCGCTAGCGGGAGTTACGAGCAGTACTTC

j_call: TRBJ2-5
d_call: -
clone_size: once
v_call: TRBV9
cdr3_aa: CASSPRHWGEETQYF
cdr3_nt: TGTGCCAGCAGCCCTCGACATTGGGGCGAAGAGACCCAGTACTTC

j_call: TRBJ2-1
d_call: TRBD2
clone_size: -
v_call: TRBV4-1
cdr3_aa: CASRTSGSYEQFF
cdr3_nt: TGCGCCAGCAGGACTAGCGGGAGCTATGAGCAGTTCTTC

j_call: TRBJ2-7
d_call: TRBD2
clone_size: -
v_call: TRBV15
cdr3_aa: CATSRDISGTREQYF
cdr3_nt: TGTGCCACCAGCAGAGATATTAGCGGGACAAGGGAGCAGTACTTC

j_call: TRBJ2-1
d_call: -
clone_size: -
v_call: TRBV11-3
cdr3_aa: CASSLDRQGREQFF
cdr3_nt: TGTGCCAGCAGCTTAGATCGGCAGGGAAGGGAGCAGTTCTTC

j_call: TRBJ1-1
d_call: -
clone_size: -
v_call: TRBV6-1
cdr3_aa: CASKFTKGPNTEAFF
cdr3_nt: TGTGCCAGCAAATTTACAAAGGGACCGAACACTGAAGCTTTCTTT

j_call: TRBJ1-5
d_call: -
clone_size: -
v_call: TRBV30
cdr3_aa: CAWRSGHSNQPQHF
cdr3_nt: TGTGCCTGGAGGTCCGGGCATAGCAATCAGCCCCAGCATTTT

j_call: TRBJ2-3
d_call: TRBD2
clone_size: -
v_call: TRBV4-1
cdr3_aa: CASSQALPLGLAGGDTDTQYF
cdr3_nt: TGCGCCAGCAGCCAAGCCCTCCCTCTTGGCCTAGCGGGAGGCGACACAGATACGCAGTATTTT

j_call: TRBJ2-1
d_call: TRBD2
clone_size: -
v_call: TRBV15
cdr3_aa: CATSRESPSGPNEQFF
cdr3_nt: TGTGCCACCAGCAGAGAGAGTCCTAGCGGGCCCAATGAGCAGTTCTTC

j_call: TRBJ1-1
d_call: TRBD1
clone_size: -
v_call: TRBV5-1
cdr3_aa: CASSRQGAMNTEAFF
cdr3_nt: TGCGCCAGCAGCCGACAGGGGGCGATGAACACTGAAGCTTTCTTT

j_call: TRBJ2-7
d_call: -
clone_size: -
v_call: TRBV25-1
cdr3_aa: CASSDSRRSFHEQYF
cdr3_nt: TGTGCCAGCAGTGATAGCAGGCGGAGCTTCCACGAGCAGTACTTC

j_call: TRBJ2-7
d_call: TRBD1
clone_size: -
v_call: TRBV10-3
cdr3_aa: CAISESIGTGLSYEQYF
cdr3_nt: TGTGCCATCAGTGAGTCGATTGGGACAGGGCTCTCCTACGAGCAGTACTTC

j_call: TRBJ2-7
d_call: -
clone_size: few
v_call: TRBV29-1
cdr3_aa: CSVGDGYEQYF
cdr3_nt: TGCAGCGTTGGAGACGGGTACGAGCAGTACTTC

j_call: TRBJ1-3
d_call: -
clone_size: -
v_call: TRBV7-9
cdr3_aa: CASRPTGTGNTIYF
cdr3_nt: TGTGCCAGCAGGCCTACAGGGACTGGAAACACCATATATTTT

j_call: TRBJ2-7
d_call: TRBD2
clone_size: -
v_call: TRBV28
cdr3_aa: CASSQGLAESYEQYF
cdr3_nt: TGTGCCAGCAGCCAAGGACTAGCGGAGAGCTACGAGCAGTACTTC

j_call: TRBJ2-5
d_call: -
clone_size: -
v_call: TRBV6-6
cdr3_aa: CASNQRGGQETQYF
cdr3_nt: TGTGCCAGCAACCAACGAGGGGGTCAAGAGACCCAGTACTTC

j_call: TRBJ2-5
d_call: TRBD2
clone_size: -
v_call: TRBV7-9
cdr3_aa: CASSFSGRGGETQYF
cdr3_nt: TGTGCCAGCAGCTTCAGTGGGCGCGGGGGAGAGACCCAGTACTTC

j_call: TRBJ1-5
d_call: -
clone_size: -
v_call: TRBV5-1
cdr3_aa: CASSRDSSNQPQHF
cdr3_nt: TGCGCCAGCAGCCGCGACAGTAGCAATCAGCCCCAGCATTTT

j_call: TRBJ2-7
d_call: -
clone_size: -
v_call: TRBV19
cdr3_aa: CASSTAYEQYF
cdr3_nt: TGTGCCAGTAGTACCGCCTACGAGCAGTACTTC

j_call: TRBJ2-7
d_call: TRBD2
clone_size: -
v_call: TRBV7-2
cdr3_aa: CASSISGGSSSYEQYF
cdr3_nt: TGTGCCAGCAGCATTAGCGGGGGGTCGTCCTCCTACGAGCAGTACTTC

j_call: TRBJ1-1
d_call: TRBD1
clone_size: -
v_call: TRBV5-1
cdr3_aa: CASSLVGTEIEAFF
cdr3_nt: TGCGCCAGCAGCTTGGTAGGGACAGAAATTGAAGCTTTCTTT

j_call: TRBJ2-7
d_call: -
clone_size: -
v_call: TRBV27
cdr3_aa: CASSGILGQGAEQYF
cdr3_nt: TGTGCCAGCAGTGGGATTCTAGGGCAGGGCGCCGAGCAGTACTTC

j_call: TRBJ2-5
d_call: -
clone_size: -
v_call: TRBV19
cdr3_aa: CASSILLAKGETQYF
cdr3_nt: TGTGCCAGTAGTATTTTACTAGCAAAGGGAGAGACCCAGTACTTC

j_call: TRBJ2-5
d_call: TRBD2
clone_size: -
v_call: TRBV4-1
cdr3_aa: CASSQTTSGSSREQYF
cdr3_nt: TGCGCCAGCAGCCAGACGACTAGCGGGAGTTCGCGGGAGCAGTACTTC

j_call: TRBJ1-1
d_call: -
clone_size: -
v_call: TRBV6-1
cdr3_aa: CASSEAHSLNTEAFF
cdr3_nt: TGTGCCAGCAGTGAAGCACACTCATTGAACACTGAAGCTTTCTTT

j_call: TRBJ1-5
d_call: -
clone_size: -
v_call: TRBV28
cdr3_aa: CASSLVRALLNQPQHF
cdr3_nt: TGTGCCAGCAGTTTAGTCCGGGCCCTCCTCAATCAGCCCCAGCATTTT

j_call: TRBJ1-4
d_call: -
clone_size: -
v_call: TRBV7-9
cdr3_aa: CASSLGQVPGKLFF
cdr3_nt: TGTGCCAGCAGCTTAGGACAGGTTCCCGGAAAACTGTTTTTT

j_call: TRBJ2-7
d_call: TRBD2
clone_size: -
v_call: TRBV5-1
cdr3_aa: CASSPLAGSAYEQYF
cdr3_nt: TGCGCCAGCAGCCCCTTAGCGGGCTCGGCCTACGAGCAGTACTTC

j_call: TRBJ2-5
d_call: -
clone_size: -
v_call: TRBV7-2
cdr3_aa: CASSLRDQETQYF
cdr3_nt: TGTGCCAGCAGCTTGAGAGACCAAGAGACCCAGTACTTC

j_call: TRBJ2-3
d_call: -
clone_size: -
v_call: TRBV28
cdr3_aa: CASGTGGQAYTQYF
cdr3_nt: TGTGCCAGCGGCACCGGGGGCCAGGCCTATACGCAGTATTTT

j_call: TRBJ2-7
d_call: -
clone_size: -
v_call: TRBV7-8
cdr3_aa: CASNPYPTGSYEQYF
cdr3_nt: TGTGCCAGCAACCCCTACCCCACAGGTAGCTACGAGCAGTACTTC

j_call: TRBJ1-2
d_call: -
clone_size: -
v_call: TRBV6-5
cdr3_aa: CASSFGRDSSYGYTF
cdr3_nt: TGTGCCAGCAGTTTCGGCCGAGACAGCAGCTATGGCTACACCTTC

j_call: TRBJ2-7
d_call: TRBD1
clone_size: -
v_call: TRBV29-1
cdr3_aa: CSVEVGDRAYEQYF
cdr3_nt: TGCAGCGTTGAAGTGGGGGACAGGGCCTACGAGCAGTACTTC

j_call: TRBJ1-4
d_call: -
clone_size: -
v_call: TRBV5-1
cdr3_aa: CASSWDPESNEKLFF
cdr3_nt: TGCGCCAGCAGTTGGGACCCCGAATCTAATGAAAAACTGTTTTTT

j_call: TRBJ2-6
d_call: TRBD1
clone_size: -
v_call: TRBV7-9
cdr3_aa: CASSSGTAYTSGANVLTF
cdr3_nt: TGTGCCAGCAGCTCAGGGACAGCTTATACCTCTGGGGCCAACGTCCTGACTTTC

j_call: TRBJ2-7
d_call: -
clone_size: -
v_call: TRBV7-9
cdr3_aa: CASSLNFYEQYF
cdr3_nt: TGTGCCAGCAGCTTAAACTTCTACGAGCAGTACTTC

j_call: TRBJ2-3
d_call: -
clone_size: -
v_call: TRBV11-2
cdr3_aa: CASSFSDGLTDTQYF
cdr3_nt: TGTGCCAGCAGCTTCTCGGACGGACTCACAGATACGCAGTATTTT

j_call: TRBJ2-2
d_call: TRBD2
clone_size: -
v_call: TRBV5-1
cdr3_aa: CASSLTSGSNTGELFF
cdr3_nt: TGCGCCAGCAGCTTGACTAGCGGGTCGAACACCGGGGAGCTGTTTTTT

j_call: TRBJ2-6
d_call: -
clone_size: -
v_call: TRBV5-1
cdr3_aa: CASTYDGSISSGANVLTF
cdr3_nt: TGCGCCAGCACCTATGATGGGAGCATCAGCTCTGGGGCCAACGTCCTGACTTTC

j_call: TRBJ2-2
d_call: TRBD2
clone_size: once
v_call: TRBV5-1
cdr3_aa: CASSLRGGTQNTGELFF
cdr3_nt: TGCGCCAGCAGCTTGAGGGGAGGGACCCAGAACACCGGGGAGCTGTTTTTT

j_call: TRBJ2-1
d_call: -
clone_size: -
v_call: TRBV5-1
cdr3_aa: CASSVGGNNEQFF
cdr3_nt: TGCGCCAGCAGCGTCGGCGGCAACAATGAGCAGTTCTTC

j_call: TRBJ2-5
d_call: -
clone_size: -
v_call: TRBV19
cdr3_aa: CASSMGRKETQYF
cdr3_nt: TGTGCCAGTAGTATGGGGAGAAAAGAGACCCAGTACTTC

j_call: TRBJ2-6
d_call: -
clone_size: once
v_call: TRBV19
cdr3_aa: CASSTTGIPGANVLTF
cdr3_nt: TGTGCCAGTAGTACCACTGGTATCCCTGGGGCCAACGTCCTGACTTTC

j_call: TRBJ2-7
d_call: -
clone_size: -
v_call: TRBV2
cdr3_aa: CASREIGEQYF
cdr3_nt: TGTGCCAGCAGGGAGATAGGGGAGCAGTACTTC

j_call: TRBJ2-7
d_call: TRBD1
clone_size: -
v_call: TRBV19
cdr3_aa: CASSITGVPYEQYF
cdr3_nt: TGTGCCAGTAGTATCACAGGGGTACCCTACGAGCAGTACTTC